The 22 T cell receptor beta chains below all came from one sample that was sequenced in a study of blood T cell repertoires in COVID-19. The table came from immunoSEQ multiplex PCR; TCRdb's copy has only in-frame clones and leaves some out. This sample has under 250,000 clones; around four fifths occur once, and the top ten carry around 2.3%. Sequenced input: peripheral blood. The receptor source for this set is a woman aged 40-49 years with active or convalescent COVID-19.

The chain couples TRBV6-2 or TRBV6-3 to TRBJ2-7; 8 nucleotides align to TRBD1. CDR1 and CDR2 (germline): MNHEY, SVGEGT. Trimming at V came to 4 bases and at J to 0 bases, leaving 2 bases not matched to a gene. The CDR3 length is 14 residues. The CDR3 here is CASSWTGSSYEQYF. The CDR3 nucleotides read TGTGCCAGCAGTTGGACAGGGAGCTCCTACGAGCAGTACTTC.

This chain uses TRBV12-3 or TRBV12-4 with TRBJ2-5, with 8 bases fitting TRBD1. The CDR3 contains 13 residues. V gave up 7 bases and J gave up 7 bases; unmatched junction bases: 8. CDR3 bases: TGTGCCAGCACCAAGGCTCAGGGGGCGACCCAGTACTTC. Protein product: CASTKAQGATQYF.

The chain employs TRBV30 and TRBJ2-1; D is perhaps TRBD1 (5 bases). The CDR3 extends over 12 amino acids. V was shortened by 3 bases and J by 8 bases, with 11 bases between the two germline ends. CDR1 GTSNPN and CDR2 SVGIG come from the germline V gene (reference sequence). CDR3: CAWSAGAHEQFF. As DNA, the CDR3 is TGTGCCTGGAGCGCTGGGGCGCATGAGCAGTTCTTC. Looking up the rest from reference TRBV30 and TRBJ2-1 gives the full variable domain: SQTIHQWPATLVQPVGSPLSLECTVEGTSNPNLYWYRQAAGRGLQLLFYSVGIGQISSEVPQNLSASRPQDRQFILSSKKLLLSDSGFYLCAWSAGAHEQFFGPGTRLTVL.

This chain uses TRBV3-1 (or the pseudogene TRBV3-2) with TRBJ2-3, with D uncertain. In germline, CDR1 is LGHDT, CDR2 YNNKEL (reference sequence). The CDR3 spans 11 residues. The V gene lost 4 bases and the J gene lost 5 bases, with 4 bases spanning the gap. Here the CDR3 reads CASSPGDTQYF. DNA of the CDR3: TGTGCCAGCAGCCCAGGAGATACGCAGTATTTT.

J is TRBJ2-1 and V is TRBV7-3; 7 bases agree with TRBD2. This CDR3 comprises 15 residues. Germline V lookup: CDR1 SGHTA, CDR2 FQGTGA. V lost 3 bases, J lost 6 bases, and 8 bases stayed unmatched. The chain's CDR3 is CASSLSGVRINEQFF. For the CDR3, the DNA is TGTGCCAGCAGCTTGAGCGGGGTTCGTATCAATGAGCAGTTCTTC.

The rearrangement uses TRBV6-2 or TRBV6-3 and TRBJ2-1; possible D gene TRBD1, 6 bases. Trimming removed 5 bases at V and 2 bases at J, with 16 bases between. This CDR3 is 16 amino acids long. Germline V gene sequence: CDR1 MNHEY, CDR2 SVGEGT. The CDR3 DNA reads as TGTGCCAGCAGTGAGAAGACAGGTCCCACCTACAATGAGCAGTTCTTC. Amino acid sequence: CASSEKTGPTYNEQFF.

The rearrangement uses TRBV7-2 and TRBJ2-7; possibly TRBD1 for D (5 bases). The germline gives CDR1 SGHTA, CDR2 FQGNSA. The CDR3 consists of 15 residues. Between the trimmed V and J ends, which lost 5 bases and 2 bases, there was a span of 16 bases. CDR3 residues: CASSVMATATYEQYF. The CDR3 DNA follows: TGTGCCAGCAGCGTCATGGCGACAGCCACCTACGAGCAGTACTTC.

This chain uses TRBV27 with TRBJ2-2; 7 positions match TRBD2. The germline CDR1 and CDR2 sequences are MNHEY and SMNVEV (reference sequence). CDR3 size: 16 residues. V gave up 3 bases and J gave up 2 bases; unmatched junction bases: 6. The DNA for the CDR3 is TGTGCCAGCAGTTTGAGCGGGAACACCAACACCGGGGAGCTGTTTTTT. It translates to CASSLSGNTNTGELFF.

In this sample, this clone turned up once. This rearrangement joins TRBV28 to TRBJ2-1; 7 bases match TRBD2. The germline V gene has CDR1 MDHEN and CDR2 SYDVKM. The J segment lost 8 bases and the V segment lost 2 bases, leaving 3 bases of the junction unmatched. The CDR3 covers 13 residues. The CDR3 reads CASSLGGGDEQFF. DNA of the CDR3: TGTGCCAGCAGTTTAGGTGGGGGGGATGAGCAGTTCTTC.

Points on this clone: At one end, the junction sequence differs from germline, possibly due to a read error. DNA for the CDR3: TGTGCCAGTAGTCCCGGCCCTAGCAGTCAGCCCCAGCATTTT. Translated: CASSPGPSSQPQHF. The chain links TRBV19 to TRBJ1-5; D call uncertain. Germline V gene data show CDR1 as LNHDA and CDR2 as SQIVND (reference sequence). This CDR3 contains 14 residues.

The chain carries TRBV7-9 and TRBJ1-5; 8 bases fit TRBD1. The CDR3 length is 18 residues. The V and J ends lost 0 bases and 1 base, in that order; junction bases with no gene match: 8. The germline V gene encodes CDR1 SEHNR and CDR2 FQNEAQ (reference sequence). The chain's CDR3 is CASSLAGSGGRSNQPQHF. The CDR3 DNA is TGTGCCAGCAGCTTAGCGGGTTCAGGGGGCCGGAGCAATCAGCCCCAGCATTTT.

V usage is TRBV30 and J usage is TRBJ1-5, with 7 nucleotides matching TRBD1. Per the germline V gene, CDR1 is GTSNPN and CDR2 is SVGIG (reference sequence). With V trimmed by 3 bases and J by 4 bases, 12 bases remained unmatched. The CDR3 consists of 16 residues. Here the CDR3 DNA reads TGTGCCTGGAGCCCCGGGACAGTTTTGACGAATCAGCCCCAGCATTTT. Translation: CAWSPGTVLTNQPQHF.

The J gene is TRBJ2-1, the V gene TRBV15; 11 bases line up with TRBD2. The germline gives CDR1 LNHNV, CDR2 YYDKDF (reference sequence). The CDR3 has 20 residues. The trim removed 0 bases at V and 4 bases at J, leaving 14 bases unmatched. The CDR3 nucleotides are TGTGCCACCAGCAGAGATAGAGGACAGGCAGGACTAGCGGGTTACAATGAGCAGTTCTTC. Translating gives CATSRDRGQAGLAGYNEQFF.

The V call is TRBV28, the J call TRBJ2-7; D is perhaps TRBD2 (7 bases). CDR1 is MDHEN and CDR2 is SYDVKM in the germline V gene. This CDR3 contains 13 residues. Trimming pared 11 bases from V and 5 bases from J, leaving 19 bases between. CDR3 nucleotide sequence: TGTGCCGAGGGGGGGACGCATCGGGACGAGCAGTACTTC. The encoded protein is CAEGGTHRDEQYF.

In DNA, the CDR3 is TGCGCCAGCAGCTTGGTTACTAGCGGGAGTTCCTACAATGAGCAGTTCTTC. Translation: CASSLVTSGSSYNEQFF. The chain has TRBV5-1 and TRBJ2-1, with 11 bases fitting TRBD2. The J segment lost 1 base and the V segment lost 0 bases, leaving 3 bases of the junction unmatched. Germline CDR1 and CDR2: SGHRS and YFSETQ. CDR3 length: 17 residues.

The chain uses TRBV7-3 and TRBJ1-2; 9 bases are a match to TRBD1. Germline CDR1 reads SGHTA; CDR2 reads FQGTGA. The CDR3 length is 15 residues. The ends lost 2 bases at V and 1 base at J; junction bases unmatched: 2. The CDR3 DNA is TGTGCCAGCAGCTTAGGGACAGGGAGTAACTATGGCTACACCTTC. It codes for CASSLGTGSNYGYTF.

The chain employs TRBV19 and TRBJ1-1, with 9 bases that match TRBD1. CDR1 is LNHDA and CDR2 is SQIVND in the germline V gene (reference sequence). V was pared by 5 bases and J by 4 bases, with 5 bases of the junction left unmatched. The CDR3 sequence is 14 residues long. In DNA, the CDR3 is TGTGCCAGTAGTGTACAGGGGGCGACCACTGAAGCTTTCTTT. Translation gives CASSVQGATTEAFF.

This clone is a singleton in its sample. The V and J genes are TRBV13 and TRBJ2-3; TRBD2 might be the D (6 bases). This CDR3 is 15 amino acids long. V lost 0 bases, J lost 2 bases, and 9 bases lay in between. Germline V gene lookup returns CDR1 PRHDT and CDR2 FYEKMQ (reference sequence). CDR3: CASSLGRGLTDTQYF. In DNA, the CDR3 is TGTGCCAGCAGCTTAGGGCGGGGCCTCACAGATACGCAGTATTTT.

The chain couples TRBV11-2 to TRBJ2-7, with TRBD2 matching over 7 bases. The V segment lost 1 base and the J segment 5 bases; nucleotides outside the gene matches: 5. CDR1 and CDR2 from the germline V gene are SGHAT and FQNNGV. The CDR3 extends over 14 amino acids. CDR3 region: CASSLGGSINEQYF. DNA for the CDR3: TGTGCCAGCAGCTTAGGCGGGAGTATAAACGAGCAGTACTTC. Filled out from reference TRBV11-2 and TRBJ2-7, the complete variable domain reads EAGVAQSPRYKIIEKRQSVAFWCNPISGHATLYWYQQILGQGPKLLIQFQNNGVVDDSQLPKDRFSAERLKGVDSTLKIQPAKLEDSAVYLCASSLGGSINEQYFGPGTRLTVT.

The chain uses TRBV24-1 and TRBJ2-1; 11 nucleotides align to TRBD2. V shed 2 bases, J shed 7 bases, and the junction held 6 bases outside the gene matches. The germline gives CDR1 KGHDR, CDR2 SFDVKD. The CDR3 covers 16 residues. CDR3: CATSDSPGLADNEQFF. In DNA, the CDR3 is TGTGCCACCAGTGATTCGCCGGGACTAGCGGATAATGAGCAGTTCTTC.

The rearrangement links TRBV18 to TRBJ2-3, with D perhaps matching TRBD2 (5 bases). V lost 8 bases and J 0 bases, leaving 12 bases between the germline ends. CDR3 size: 14 residues. Germline CDR1 reads KGHSH; CDR2 reads LQKENI. The CDR3 DNA reads as TGTGCCAGCCAAGATGGGAGTAGCACAGATACGCAGTATTTT. This translates into CASQDGSSTDTQYF.

The V call is TRBV11-2, the J call TRBJ1-2, with 8 positions matching TRBD1. From germline, CDR1 is SGHAT and CDR2 FQNNGV. The CDR3 is made up of 14 amino acids. The ends lost 4 bases at V and 6 bases at J; junction bases unmatched: 7. CDR3 sequence: CASSSLRDRNGYTF. The CDR3 nucleotides are TGTGCCAGCAGCTCCCTCCGGGACAGGAATGGCTACACCTTC.